This TCR beta chain emerged from a study of T-cell reconstitution after alpha-beta-depleted transplantation in children. Unique molecular identifiers were used in preparing the TCRbeta library. Via MiXCR, TCRdb re-called the PCR reads, giving one row per CDR3 protein. The data hold about 600,000 distinct CDR3 sequences, with roughly 10% observed a single time. This clonotype has a handful of counts. V shed 3 bases and J shed 0 bases, with 11 bases lying between them. The CDR3 runs to 15 residues. CDR1 is SEHNR and CDR2 is FQNEAQ in the germline V gene (reference sequence). The rearrangement uses TRBV7-9 and TRBJ1-1; no clear D. The TCR sequence derives from a human donor who donated a stem cell graft to a child with acute myeloid leukemia. The sequenced sample was PBMCs from the stem cell graft donor, obtained from the stem cell graft. CDR3 in DNA: TGTGCCAGCAGCTTCGAAAACAGATTGAACACTGAAGCTTTCTTT. Amino acid sequence: CASSFENRLNTEAFF. Full variable domain (rest looked up from reference TRBV7-9 and TRBJ1-1): DTGVSQNPRHKITKRGQNVTFRCDPISEHNRLYWYRQTLGQGPEFLTYFQNEAQLEKSRLLSDRFSAERPKGSFSTLEIQRTEQGDSAMYLCASSFENRLNTEAFFGQGTRLTVV.